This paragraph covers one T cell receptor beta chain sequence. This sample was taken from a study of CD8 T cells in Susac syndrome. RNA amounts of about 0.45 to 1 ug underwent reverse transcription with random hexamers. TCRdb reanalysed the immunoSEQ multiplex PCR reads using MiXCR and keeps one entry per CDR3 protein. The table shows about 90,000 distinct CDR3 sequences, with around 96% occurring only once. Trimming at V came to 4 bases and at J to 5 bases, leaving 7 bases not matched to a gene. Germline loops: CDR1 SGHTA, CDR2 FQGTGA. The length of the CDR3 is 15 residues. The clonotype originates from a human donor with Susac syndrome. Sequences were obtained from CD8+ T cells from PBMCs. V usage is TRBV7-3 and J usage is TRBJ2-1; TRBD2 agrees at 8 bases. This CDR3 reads CASSSGLVVDNEQFF. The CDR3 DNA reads TGTGCCAGCAGCTCGGGACTAGTGGTTGACAATGAGCAGTTCTTC.